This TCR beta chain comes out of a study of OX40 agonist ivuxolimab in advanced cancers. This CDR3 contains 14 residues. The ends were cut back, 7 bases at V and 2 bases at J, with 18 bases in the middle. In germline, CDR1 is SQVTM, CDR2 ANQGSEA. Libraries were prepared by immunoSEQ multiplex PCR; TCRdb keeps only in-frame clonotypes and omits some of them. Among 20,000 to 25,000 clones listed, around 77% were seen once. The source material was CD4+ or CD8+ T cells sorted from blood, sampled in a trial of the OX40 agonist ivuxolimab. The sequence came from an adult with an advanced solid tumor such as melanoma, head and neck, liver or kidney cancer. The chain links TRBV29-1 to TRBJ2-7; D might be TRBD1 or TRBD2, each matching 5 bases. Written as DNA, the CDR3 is TGCAGCGCTAATGAAGGGACGGGGACCTACGAGCAGTACTTC. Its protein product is CSANEGTGTYEQYF.